Detailed here is one T cell receptor beta chain. The antigen is undetermined. The V gene end was trimmed by 4 bases and the J gene end by 0 bases; junction bases not matched to a gene: 5. The CDR3 covers 15 residues. The data belong to a study of blood T cells in healthy people across ages. As for the study in general: There was about one barcoded beta molecule captured by template switching per two T cells. The study, taken as a whole, reports: Per-million-T-cell TCR beta diversity fell roughly linearly with age. The study found TCR beta diversity correlated strongly with naive T cell percentage. Both higher diversity and more naive CD4+ cells marked long-lived donors when set against aged donors.

A sample-barcoded 5' primer and a J-beta primer mix were used in a second PCR of roughly 6 to 11 cycles. Each CDR3 protein is one row after TCRdb ran MiXCR on the 5' RACE reads. The sample shows 1.5 million to 2 million distinct CDR3 sequences, 28% of them seen only once. The chain joins TRBV6-7 to TRBJ2-7; 8 nucleotides align to TRBD2. TRBV6-7 is known as an ORF, though its function is uncertain. The sample was blood. This receptor was obtained from a woman aged 30 to 39 in good health. CDR3 in amino acids: CASSSSSGFSYEQYF. DNA for the CDR3: TGTGCCAGCAGTTCCTCTAGCGGGTTCTCCTACGAGCAGTACTTC.